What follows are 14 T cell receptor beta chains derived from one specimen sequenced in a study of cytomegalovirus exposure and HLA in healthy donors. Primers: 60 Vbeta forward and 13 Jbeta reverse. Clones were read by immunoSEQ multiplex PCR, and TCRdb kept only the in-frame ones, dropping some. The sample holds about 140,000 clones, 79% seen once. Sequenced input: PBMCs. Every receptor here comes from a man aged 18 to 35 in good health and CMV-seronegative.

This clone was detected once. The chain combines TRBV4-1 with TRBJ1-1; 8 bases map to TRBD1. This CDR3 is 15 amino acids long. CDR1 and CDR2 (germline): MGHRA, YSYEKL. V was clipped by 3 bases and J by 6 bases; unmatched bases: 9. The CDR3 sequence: CASSQVTGVFAEAFF. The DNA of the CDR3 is TGCGCCAGCAGCCAGGTGACAGGGGTATTCGCTGAAGCTTTCTTT.

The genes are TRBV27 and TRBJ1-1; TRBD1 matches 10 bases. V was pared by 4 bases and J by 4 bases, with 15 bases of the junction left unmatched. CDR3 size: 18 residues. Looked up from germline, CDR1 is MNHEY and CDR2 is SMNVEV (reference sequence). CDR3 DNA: TGTGCCAGCAGTTCCCGGGACAGGGGCCCCCATTTTTCCACTGAAGCTTTCTTT. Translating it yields CASSSRDRGPHFSTEAFF.

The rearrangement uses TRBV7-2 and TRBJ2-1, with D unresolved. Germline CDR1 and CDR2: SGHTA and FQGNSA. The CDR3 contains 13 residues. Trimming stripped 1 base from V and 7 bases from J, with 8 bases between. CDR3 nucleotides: TGTGCCAGCAGCTTAGAGAGCCGAAATGAGCAGTTCTTC. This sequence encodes CASSLESRNEQFF.

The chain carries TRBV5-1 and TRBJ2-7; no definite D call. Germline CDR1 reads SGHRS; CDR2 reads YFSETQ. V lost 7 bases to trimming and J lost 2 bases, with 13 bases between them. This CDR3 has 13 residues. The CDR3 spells CASAPEAPYEQYF. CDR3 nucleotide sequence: TGCGCCAGCGCCCCAGAGGCCCCCTACGAGCAGTACTTC. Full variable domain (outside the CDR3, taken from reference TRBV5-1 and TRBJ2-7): KAGVTQTPRYLIKTRGQQVTLSCSPISGHRSVSWYQQTPGQGLQFLFEYFSETQRNKGNFPGRFSGRQFSNSRSEMNVSTLELGDSALYLCASAPEAPYEQYFGPGTRLTVT.

The CDR3 bases are TGTGCCAGCAGCCGGGACAGGGCTTCTCAGCCCCAGCATTTT. Residues: CASSRDRASQPQHF. The chain combines TRBV6-6 with TRBJ1-5; 9 bases line up with TRBD1. The CDR3 runs 14 residues. Germline V CDR1 and CDR2: MNHNY, SVGAGI (reference sequence). After removal of 6 bases from V and 6 bases from J, the junction contained 6 bases not matched to a gene.

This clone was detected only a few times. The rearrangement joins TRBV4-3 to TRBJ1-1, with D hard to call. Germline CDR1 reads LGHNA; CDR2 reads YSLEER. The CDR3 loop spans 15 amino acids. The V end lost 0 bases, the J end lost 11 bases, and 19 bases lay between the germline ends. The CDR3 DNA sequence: TGCGCCAGCAGCCAAGATGTACCCGGACTCTCCGGGGCTTTCTTT. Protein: CASSQDVPGLSGAFF.

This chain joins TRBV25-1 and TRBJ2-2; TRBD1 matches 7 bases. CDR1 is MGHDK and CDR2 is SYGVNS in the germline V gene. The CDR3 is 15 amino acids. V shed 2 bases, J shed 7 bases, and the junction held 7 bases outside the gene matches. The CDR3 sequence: CASSEHKGAIGELFF. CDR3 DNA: TGTGCCAGCAGTGAACATAAGGGGGCTATCGGGGAGCTGTTTTTT.

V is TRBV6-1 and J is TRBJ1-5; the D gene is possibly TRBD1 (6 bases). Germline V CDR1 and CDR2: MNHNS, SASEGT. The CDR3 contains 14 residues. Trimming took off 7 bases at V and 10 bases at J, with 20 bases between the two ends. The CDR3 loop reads CASIRDTESGPQHF. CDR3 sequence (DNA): TGTGCCAGCATCCGGGACACAGAATCAGGCCCCCAGCATTTT.

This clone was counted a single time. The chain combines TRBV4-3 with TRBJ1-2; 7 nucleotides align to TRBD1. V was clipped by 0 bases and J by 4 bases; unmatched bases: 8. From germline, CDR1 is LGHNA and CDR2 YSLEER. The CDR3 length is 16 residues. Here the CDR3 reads CASSQEGRGISYGYTF. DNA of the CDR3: TGCGCCAGCAGCCAAGAGGGCAGGGGGATTTCCTATGGCTACACCTTC.

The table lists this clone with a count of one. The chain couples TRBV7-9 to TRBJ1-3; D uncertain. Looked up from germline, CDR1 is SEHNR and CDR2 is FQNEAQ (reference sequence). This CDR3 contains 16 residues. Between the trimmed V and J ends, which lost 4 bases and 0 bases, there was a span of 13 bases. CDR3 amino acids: CASSSLTTHSGNTIYF. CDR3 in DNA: TGTGCCAGCAGCTCCCTGACTACACACTCTGGAAACACCATATATTTT.

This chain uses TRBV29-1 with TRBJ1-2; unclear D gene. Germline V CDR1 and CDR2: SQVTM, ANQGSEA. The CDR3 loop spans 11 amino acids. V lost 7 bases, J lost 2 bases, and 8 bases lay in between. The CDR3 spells CSALGNYGYTF. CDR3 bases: TGCAGCGCCCTGGGCAACTATGGCTACACCTTC.

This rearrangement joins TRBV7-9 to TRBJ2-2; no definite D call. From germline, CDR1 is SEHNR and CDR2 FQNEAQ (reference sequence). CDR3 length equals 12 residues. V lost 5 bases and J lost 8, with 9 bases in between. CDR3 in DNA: TGTGCCAGCAGCCCCCAACGGGGGGAGCTGTTTTTT. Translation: CASSPQRGELFF.

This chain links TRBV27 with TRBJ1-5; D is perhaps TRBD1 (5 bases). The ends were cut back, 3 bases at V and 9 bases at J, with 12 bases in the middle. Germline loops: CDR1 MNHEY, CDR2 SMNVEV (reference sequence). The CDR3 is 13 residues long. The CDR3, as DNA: TGTGCCAGCAGTTTGGCGGGGCAGAGGCCCCAGCATTTT. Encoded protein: CASSLAGQRPQHF.

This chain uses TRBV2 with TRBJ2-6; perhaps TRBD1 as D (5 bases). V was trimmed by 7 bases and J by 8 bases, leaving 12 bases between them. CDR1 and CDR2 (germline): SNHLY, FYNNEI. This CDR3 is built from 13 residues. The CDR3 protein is CASTQDTPNVLTF. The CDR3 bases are TGTGCCAGCACCCAGGACACCCCCAACGTCCTGACTTTC.